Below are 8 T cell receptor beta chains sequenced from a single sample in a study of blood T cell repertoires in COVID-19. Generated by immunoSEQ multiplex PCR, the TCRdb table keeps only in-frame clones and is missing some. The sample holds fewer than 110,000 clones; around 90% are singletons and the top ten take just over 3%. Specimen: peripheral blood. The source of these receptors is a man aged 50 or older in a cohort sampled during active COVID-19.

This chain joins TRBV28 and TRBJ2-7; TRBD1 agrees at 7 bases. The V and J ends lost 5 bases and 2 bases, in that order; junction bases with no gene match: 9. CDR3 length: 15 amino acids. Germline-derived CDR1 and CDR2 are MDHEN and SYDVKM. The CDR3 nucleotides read TGTGCCAGCAGTCCGATTAAGGACAGGCCCTACGAGCAGTACGTC. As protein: CASSPIKDRPYEQYV.

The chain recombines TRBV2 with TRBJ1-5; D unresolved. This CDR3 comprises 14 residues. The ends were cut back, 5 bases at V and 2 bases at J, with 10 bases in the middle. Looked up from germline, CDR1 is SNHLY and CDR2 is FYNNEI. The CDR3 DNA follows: TGTGCCAGCAGTTTGGACGGGGGCAATCAGCCCCAGCATTTT. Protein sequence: CASSLDGGNQPQHF.

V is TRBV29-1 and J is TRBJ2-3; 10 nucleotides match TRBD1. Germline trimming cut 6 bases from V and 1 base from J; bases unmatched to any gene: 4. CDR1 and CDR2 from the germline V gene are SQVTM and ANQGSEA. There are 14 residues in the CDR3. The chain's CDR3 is CSVTGTGGTDTQYF. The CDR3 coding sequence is TGCAGCGTAACCGGGACAGGGGGCACAGATACGCAGTATTTT.

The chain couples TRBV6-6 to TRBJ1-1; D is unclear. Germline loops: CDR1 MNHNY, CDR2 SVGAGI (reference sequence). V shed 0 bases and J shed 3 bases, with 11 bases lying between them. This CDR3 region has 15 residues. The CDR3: CASSYSRPGYTEAFF. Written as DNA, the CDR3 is TGTGCCAGCAGTTACTCGAGACCCGGGTACACTGAAGCTTTCTTT.

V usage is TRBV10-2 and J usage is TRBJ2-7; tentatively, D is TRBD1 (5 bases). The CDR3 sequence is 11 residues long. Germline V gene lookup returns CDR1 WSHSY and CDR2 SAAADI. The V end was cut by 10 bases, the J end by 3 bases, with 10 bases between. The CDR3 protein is CAKGHCYEQYV. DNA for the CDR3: TGCGCCAAAGGACACTGCTACGAGCAGTACGTC.

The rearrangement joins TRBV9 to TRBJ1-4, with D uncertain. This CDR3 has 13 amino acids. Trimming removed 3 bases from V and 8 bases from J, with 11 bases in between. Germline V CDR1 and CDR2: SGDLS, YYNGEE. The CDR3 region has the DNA TGTGCCAGCAGCGGCATCGTCGGGGAAAAACTGTTTTTT. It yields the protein CASSGIVGEKLFF.

CDR3 bases: TGTGCCAGCAGCTCAACCGGGACAGGGGCCGGGGAGCTGTTTTTT. Translation: CASSSTGTGAGELFF. The chain uses TRBV7-6 and TRBJ2-2; 10 bases are a match to TRBD1. The germline V gene has CDR1 SGHVS and CDR2 FNYEAQ. Trimming cost V 4 bases and J 6 bases; bases outside gene matches: 5. The CDR3 sequence is 15 residues long.

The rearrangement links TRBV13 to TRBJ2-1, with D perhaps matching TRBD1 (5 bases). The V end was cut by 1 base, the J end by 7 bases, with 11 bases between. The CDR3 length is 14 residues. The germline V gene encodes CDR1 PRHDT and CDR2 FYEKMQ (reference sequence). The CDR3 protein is CASSLAPRVNEQFF. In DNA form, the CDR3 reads TGTGCCAGCAGCTTAGCCCCCAGGGTGAATGAGCAGTTCTTC.